This T cell receptor (beta chain) was sequenced in a study of T cells in lung cancer brain metastases. CDR1 is MNHEY and CDR2 is SVGAGI in the germline V gene. The CDR3 consists of 15 residues. Trimming removed 0 bases at V and 3 bases at J, with 11 bases between. Sequencing was performed with immunoSEQ multiplex PCR; in TCRdb, only in-frame clones are kept and a portion is missing. The top ten hold about 6.2% of the sample, which has thousands of clones, more than 80% seen once. The source is a man aged 50 or older with non-small cell lung cancer that had spread to the brain. The material sequenced was tumor tissue from a brain metastasis. The chain links TRBV6-5 to TRBJ1-1; D unclear. CDR3 nucleotide sequence: TGTGCCAGCAGTTACTCGGCTCTCTTTGACACTGAAGCTTTCTTT. Residues: CASSYSALFDTEAFF.